Following are 11 T cell receptor beta chains from one sample sequenced in a study of identical twins. TCRdb re-called the 5' RACE reads with MiXCR, one entry per CDR3 protein. Of approximately 260,000 distinct CDR3 sequences in the sample, 11% to 15% were seen once. The sample comprised memory (CD45RO+) T cells sorted from blood. These TCRs come from a woman aged 18 to 35 in good health.

This clonotype was detected a few times. The V gene is TRBV12-3 or TRBV12-4, the J gene TRBJ2-1, with 16 positions matching TRBD2. V was clipped by 7 bases and J by 9 bases; unmatched bases: 3. CDR3 length: 14 residues. CDR3 nucleotides: TGTGCCAGCACCGGGACTAGCGGGAGGGGTGAGCAGTTCTTC. Translated, it gives CASTGTSGRGEQFF.

The chain couples TRBV4-3 to TRBJ2-3; no clear D. Germline values: CDR1 LGHNA, CDR2 YSLEER. This CDR3 is built from 14 residues. V was cut by 0 bases and J by 6 bases, with 10 bases left in between. The CDR3 reads CASSQDIPRDTQYF. The CDR3 DNA reads TGCGCCAGCAGCCAAGATATCCCGCGGGATACGCAGTATTTT.

The rearrangement joins TRBV5-1 to TRBJ2-7; no clear D. The CDR3 is 13 residues long. V was pared by 1 base and J by 12 bases, with 17 bases between. Germline CDR1 and CDR2: SGHRS and YFSETQ. The CDR3 loop is CASSLYSPSVLYF. In nucleotides, the CDR3 is TGCGCCAGCAGCTTGTACAGTCCTTCCGTTTTGTACTTC.

J is TRBJ2-1 and V is TRBV20-1; TRBD2 agrees at 10 bases. This CDR3 has 13 residues. The V gene end was trimmed by 5 bases and the J gene end by 8 bases; junction bases not matched to a gene: 6. CDR1 and CDR2 from the germline V gene are DFQATT and SNEGSKA (reference sequence). CDR3 amino acids: CSAQRGGHDEQFF. In DNA form, the CDR3 reads TGCAGTGCTCAGCGGGGGGGCCATGATGAGCAGTTCTTC.

In its sample, this clonotype was seen a few times. The rearrangement links TRBV18 to TRBJ2-2; possibly TRBD1 for D (6 bases). The germline V gene has CDR1 KGHSH and CDR2 LQKENI. The V and J ends lost 1 base and 0 bases respectively, with 6 bases between them. The length of the CDR3 is 15 residues. This CDR3 is CASSPQGANTGELFF. As DNA, the CDR3 is TGTGCCAGCTCACCACAGGGGGCGAACACCGGGGAGCTGTTTTTT.

This sequence joins TRBV18 and TRBJ2-1, with TRBD1 as a possible D gene (6 bases). The CDR3 has 13 residues. Germline loops: CDR1 KGHSH, CDR2 LQKENI. Trimming removed 0 bases at V and 7 bases at J, with 7 bases between. The CDR3 is CASSPPGQNEQFF. The CDR3, as DNA: TGTGCCAGCTCACCACCGGGACAAAATGAGCAGTTCTTC.

This clonotype was picked up many times. The chain joins TRBV7-8 to TRBJ1-5; 12 bases align to TRBD1. V dropped 5 bases and J dropped 6; count of bases not matched to a gene: 8. There are 16 residues in the CDR3. Per the germline V gene, CDR1 is SGHVS and CDR2 is FQNEAQ. Written as DNA, the CDR3 is TGTGCCAGCAGCCAAGGGGACAGGGGGCTGACTCAGCCCCAGCATTTT. Its translation is CASSQGDRGLTQPQHF.

This clonotype was seen a few times. The J gene is TRBJ2-1, the V gene TRBV20-1; D assignment may be TRBD1 or TRBD2 (5 bases each). Germline lookup yields CDR1 DFQATT and CDR2 SNEGSKA (reference sequence). This CDR3 has 15 amino acids. V lost 1 base to trimming and J lost 1 base, with 11 bases between them. The CDR3, as DNA: TGCAGTGCTAGAGTTTTTGGGGGATCCTACAATGAGCAGTTCTTC. It translates to CSARVFGGSYNEQFF.

The V gene is TRBV18, the J gene TRBJ2-2; D possibly corresponds to TRBD1 (5 bases). This CDR3 has 16 amino acids. CDR1 KGHSH and CDR2 LQKENI come from the germline V gene. V lost 0 bases and J 2 bases, leaving 10 bases between the germline ends. CDR3 residues: CASSPPGRVNTGELFF. CDR3 in DNA: TGTGCCAGCTCACCACCCGGCAGGGTAAACACCGGGGAGCTGTTTTTT. The entire variable domain, with the rest obtained from reference TRBV18 and TRBJ2-2, is as follows: NAGVMQNPRHLVRRRGQEARLRCSPMKGHSHVYWYRQLPEEGLKFMVYLQKENIIDESGMPKERFSAEFPKEGPSILRIQQVVRGDSAAYFCASSPPGRVNTGELFFGEGSRLTVL.

This clonotype was observed a few times. This chain links TRBV5-6 with TRBJ2-2; the D gene could be TRBD1 or TRBD2 (5 bases each). Trimming stripped 4 bases from V and 2 bases from J, with 21 bases between. This CDR3 region has 18 residues. CDR1 is SGHDT, CDR2 YYEEEE, per germline. CDR3 in amino acids: CASSGGMGTRGNTGELFF. DNA of the CDR3: TGTGCCAGCAGCGGGGGTATGGGGACCCGGGGAAACACCGGGGAGCTGTTTTTT.

This clonotype was recorded a few times. The chain has TRBV4-3 and TRBJ1-1, with D unresolved. The V end was cut by 0 bases, the J end by 4 bases, with 6 bases between. Germline V gene sequence: CDR1 LGHNA, CDR2 YSLEER. The CDR3 totals 13 residues. The CDR3 DNA reads TGCGCCAGCAGCCAAGAGTTCGGCACTGAAGCTTTCTTT. Translated, it gives CASSQEFGTEAFF.